This TCR beta chain comes out of a study of siplizumab effects on memory and regulatory T cells. Study observations and caveats: With siplizumab, mappable alloreactive CD4+ clones averaged about 70% Treg-derived, versus approximately 29% in controls.

Concerning this clone: What it recognizes is unknown.

TCRdb keeps only in-frame clones here, not all; method: immunoSEQ multiplex PCR. The table shows approximately 100,000 clones, with around 94% occurring only once. This sequence was found in a human donor in good health. Sequencing input: non-Treg CD4+ T cells sorted from blood.

CDR3 protein: CASSDRTGKGGYGYTF. Here the CDR3 DNA reads TGTGCCAGCAGCGACCGGACAGGGAAAGGGGGCTATGGCTACACCTTC. The rearrangement joins TRBV7-9 to TRBJ1-2, with 8 bases aligning to TRBD1. The V and J ends lost 5 bases and 4 bases, in that order; junction bases with no gene match: 12. This CDR3 comprises 16 residues. CDR1 and CDR2 (germline): SEHNR, FQNEAQ (reference sequence).